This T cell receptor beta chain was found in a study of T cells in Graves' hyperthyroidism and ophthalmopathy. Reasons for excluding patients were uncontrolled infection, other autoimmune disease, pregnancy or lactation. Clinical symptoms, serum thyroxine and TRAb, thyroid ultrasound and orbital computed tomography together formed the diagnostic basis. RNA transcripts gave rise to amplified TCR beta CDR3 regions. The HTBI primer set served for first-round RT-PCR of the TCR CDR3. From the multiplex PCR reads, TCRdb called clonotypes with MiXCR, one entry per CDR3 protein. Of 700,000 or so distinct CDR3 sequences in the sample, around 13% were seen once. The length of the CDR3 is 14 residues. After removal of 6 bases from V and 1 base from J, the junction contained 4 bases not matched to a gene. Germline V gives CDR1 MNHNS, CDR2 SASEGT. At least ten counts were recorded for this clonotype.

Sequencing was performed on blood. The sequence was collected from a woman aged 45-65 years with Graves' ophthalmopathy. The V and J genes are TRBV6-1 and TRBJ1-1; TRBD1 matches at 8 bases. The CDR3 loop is CASRGTGRNTEAFF. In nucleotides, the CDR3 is TGTGCCAGCAGAGGGACAGGCCGGAACACTGAAGCTTTCTTT.